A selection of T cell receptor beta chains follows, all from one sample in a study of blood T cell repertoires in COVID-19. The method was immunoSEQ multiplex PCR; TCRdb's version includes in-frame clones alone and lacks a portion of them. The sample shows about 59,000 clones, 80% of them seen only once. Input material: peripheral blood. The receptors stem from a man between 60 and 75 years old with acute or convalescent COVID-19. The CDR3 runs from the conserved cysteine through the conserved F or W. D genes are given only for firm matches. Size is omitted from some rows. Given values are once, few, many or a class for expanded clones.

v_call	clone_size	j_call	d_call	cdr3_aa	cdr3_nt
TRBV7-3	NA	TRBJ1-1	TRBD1	CASSSTGGPTEAFF	TGTGCCAGCAGCTCGACAGGGGGACCGACTGAAGCTTTCTTT
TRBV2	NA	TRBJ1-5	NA	CASTPPPRGNQPQHF	TGTGCCAGCACCCCCCCACCCCGGGGGAATCAGCCCCAGCATTTT
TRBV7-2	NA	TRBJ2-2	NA	CASSLETSLTGELFF	TGTGCCAGCAGCTTAGAGACTTCTCTTACCGGGGAGCTGTTTTTT
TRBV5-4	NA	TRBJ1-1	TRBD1	CASSLDQGATEAFF	TGTGCCAGCAGCTTGGATCAGGGGGCCACTGAAGCTTTCTTT
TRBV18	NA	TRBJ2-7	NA	CASSPFTGSAGAWDEQYF	TGTGCCAGCTCACCTTTCACAGGGTCGGCGGGGGCGTGGGACGAGCAGTACTTC
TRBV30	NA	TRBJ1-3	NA	CAWSPGGSGNTIYF	TGTGCCTGGAGTCCAGGAGGCTCTGGAAACACCATATATTTT
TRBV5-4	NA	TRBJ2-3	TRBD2	CASSIPGGEADTQYF	TGTGCCAGCAGCATTCCGGGGGGGGAGGCAGATACGCAGTATTTT
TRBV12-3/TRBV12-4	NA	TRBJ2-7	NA	CASSLGSPYEQYF	TGTGCCAGCAGTTTAGGGAGTCCCTACGAGCAGTACTTC
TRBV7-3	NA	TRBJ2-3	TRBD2	CASSLTAGGYTDTQYF	TGTGCCAGCAGCTTAACAGCGGGGGGTTACACAGATACGCAGTATTTT
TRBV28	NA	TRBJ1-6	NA	CASSLGRENNSPLHF	TGTGCCAGCAGTCTCGGGAGGGAAAATAATTCACCCCTCCACTTT
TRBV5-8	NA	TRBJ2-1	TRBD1	CASSSGQGAYNEQFF	TGTGCCAGCAGCTCTGGACAGGGGGCGTACAATGAGCAGTTCTTC
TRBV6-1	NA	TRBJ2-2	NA	CASSERGNRLTGELFF	TGTGCCAGCAGTGAAAGAGGAAACAGGCTTACCGGGGAGCTGTTTTTT
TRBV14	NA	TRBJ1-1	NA	CASSPLFGAGGTEAFF	TGTGCCAGCAGCCCTTTATTTGGGGCGGGGGGGACTGAAGCTTTCTTT
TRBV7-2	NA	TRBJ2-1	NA	CASTLRNEQFF	TGTGCCAGCACCCTGAGGAATGAGCAGTTCTTC
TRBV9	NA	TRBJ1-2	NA	CASSPRWGGTYGYTF	TGTGCCAGCAGCCCCAGGTGGGGCGGAACTTATGGCTACACCTTC
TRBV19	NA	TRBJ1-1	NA	CASSKWGGVNTEAFF	TGTGCCAGTAGTAAATGGGGAGGGGTGAACACTGAAGCTTTCTTT
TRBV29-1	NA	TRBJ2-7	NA	CSVVVGAQNEQYF	TGCAGCGTTGTTGTGGGGGCGCAGAACGAGCAGTACTTC
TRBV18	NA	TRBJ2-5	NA	CASSPPGTQETQYF	TGTGCCAGCTCACCACCAGGGACTCAAGAGACCCAGTACTTC
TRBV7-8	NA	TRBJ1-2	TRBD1	CASNIAGGTGYTF	TGTGCCAGCAACATCGCAGGGGGCACTGGCTACACCTTC
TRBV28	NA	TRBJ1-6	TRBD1	CASRSGTGVSPLHF	TGTGCCAGCAGATCCGGGACAGGGGTTTCACCCCTCCACTTT
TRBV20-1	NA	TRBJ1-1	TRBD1	CSSGQGFF	TGCAGTTCGGGACAGGGTTTCTTT
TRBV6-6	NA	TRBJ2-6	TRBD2	CASSPGLAGGLDSGANVLTF	TGTGCCAGCAGTCCGGGACTAGCGGGGGGACTTGACTCTGGGGCCAACGTCCTGACTTTC
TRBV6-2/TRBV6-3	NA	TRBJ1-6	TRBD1	CASSYSPQGASSPLHF	TGTGCCAGCAGTTACTCCCCACAGGGGGCGAGTTCACCCCTCCACTTT
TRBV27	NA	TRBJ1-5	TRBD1	CASRGQGPQPQHF	TGTGCCAGCAGAGGACAGGGGCCTCAGCCCCAGCATTTT
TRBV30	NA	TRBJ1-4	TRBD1	CAWSLGQGGFGDEKLFF	TGTGCCTGGAGTTTGGGACAGGGAGGATTTGGCGATGAAAAACTGTTTTTT
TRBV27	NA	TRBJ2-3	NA	CASSFSAGAPDTQYF	TGTGCCAGCAGTTTTTCTGCGGGGGCCCCGGATACGCAGTATTTT
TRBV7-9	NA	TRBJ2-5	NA	CASSLGLAGDQETQYF	TGTGCCAGCAGCTTAGGGCTAGCAGGCGATCAAGAGACCCAGTACTTC
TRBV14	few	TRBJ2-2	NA	CASSQVPPGSYTGELFF	TGTGCCAGCAGCCAAGTGCCCCCGGGGTCCTACACCGGGGAGCTGTTTTTT
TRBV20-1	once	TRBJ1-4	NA	CSAHRDEKLFF	TGCAGTGCTCACAGGGATGAAAAACTGTTTTTT
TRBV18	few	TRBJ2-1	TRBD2	CASSPGLAGVNNEQFF	TGTGCCAGCTCACCGGGACTAGCGGGGGTAAACAATGAGCAGTTCTTC
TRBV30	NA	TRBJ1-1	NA	CAWSVRFPSGTETFF	TGTGCCTGGAGTGTACGGTTTCCCTCGGGAACTGAAACTTTCTTT
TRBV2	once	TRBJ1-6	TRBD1	CASRDRYNSPLHF	TGTGCCAGCCGGGACAGGTATAATTCACCCCTCCACTTT
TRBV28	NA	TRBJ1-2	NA	CASTAGSYGYTF	TGTGCCAGCACCGCGGGGAGCTATGGCTACACCTTC
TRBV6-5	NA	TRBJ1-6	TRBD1	CASRGTVYNSPLHF	TGTGCCAGCAGGGGGACAGTGTATAATTCACCCCTCCACTTT
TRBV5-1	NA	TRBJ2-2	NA	CASGGGTRTGELFF	TGCGCCAGCGGCGGGGGCACCCGCACCGGGGAGCTGTTTTTT
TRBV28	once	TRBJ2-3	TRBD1	CASSLKGGTEDTQYF	TGTGCCAGCAGTTTAAAAGGGGGCACGGAAGATACGCAGTATTTT
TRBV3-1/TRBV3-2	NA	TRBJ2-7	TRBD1	CASSRAGTGRYEQYF	TGTGCCAGCAGCCGAGCCGGGACAGGACGCTACGAGCAGTACTTC
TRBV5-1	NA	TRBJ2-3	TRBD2	CASSLGLAGGLDTQYF	TGCGCCAGCAGCTTGGGGCTAGCGGGGGGGCTAGATACGCAGTATTTT
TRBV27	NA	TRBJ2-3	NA	CASSSTSHTDTQYF	TGTGCCAGCAGCTCAACTAGCCACACAGATACGCAGTATTTT
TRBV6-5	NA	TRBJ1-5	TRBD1	CASKDRASNQPQHF	TGTGCCAGCAAGGACAGGGCTAGCAATCAGCCCCAGCATTTT
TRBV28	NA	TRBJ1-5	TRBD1	CASSLGGQRHQPQHF	TGTGCCAGCAGTTTAGGGGGACAGAGGCATCAGCCCCAGCATTTT
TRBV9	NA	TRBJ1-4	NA	CASNRDLVNEKLFF	TGTGCCTCGAACCGGGACTTAGTGAATGAAAAACTGTTTTTT
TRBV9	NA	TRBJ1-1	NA	CASSVDQGMNTEAFF	TGTGCCAGCAGCGTAGATCAGGGGATGAACACTGAAGCTTTCTTT
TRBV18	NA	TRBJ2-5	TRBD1	CASSPDYRGETQYF	TGTGCCAGCTCACCAGACTACAGGGGGGAGACCCAGTACTTC
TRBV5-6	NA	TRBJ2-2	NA	CASSLDARAGELFF	TGTGCCAGCAGCTTGGATGCCCGAGCCGGGGAGCTGTTTTTT
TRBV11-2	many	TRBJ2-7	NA	CASSPHIGLYEQYF	TGTGCCAGCAGCCCCCACATCGGACTCTACGAGCAGTACTTC
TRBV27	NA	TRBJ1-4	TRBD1	CASSDRAWLGRKLFF	TGTGCCAGCAGCGACAGGGCCTGGTTGGGACGAAAACTGTTTTTT
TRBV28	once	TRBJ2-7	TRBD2	CASSLAGLAGSYEQYF	TGTGCCAGCAGTTTAGCGGGACTAGCGGGCTCCTACGAGCAGTACTTC
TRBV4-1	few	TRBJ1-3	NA	CASSQGRSVNTIYF	TGCGCCAGCAGCCAAGGGAGGTCGGTTAACACCATATATTTT
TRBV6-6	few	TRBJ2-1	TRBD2	CASSVAGVDEQFF	TGTGCCAGCAGTGTAGCGGGGGTTGATGAGCAGTTCTTC
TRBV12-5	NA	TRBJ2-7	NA	CASGSGQFGFYEQYF	TGTGCTAGTGGTTCTGGACAGTTTGGGTTTTACGAGCAGTACTTC